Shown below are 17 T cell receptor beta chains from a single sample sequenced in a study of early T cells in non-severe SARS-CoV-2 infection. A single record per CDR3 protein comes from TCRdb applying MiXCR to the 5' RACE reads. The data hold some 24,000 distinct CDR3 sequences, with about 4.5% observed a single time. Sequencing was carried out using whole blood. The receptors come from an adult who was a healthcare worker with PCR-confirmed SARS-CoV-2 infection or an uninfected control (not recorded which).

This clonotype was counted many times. In DNA form, the CDR3 reads TGTGCCAGCAGTTTAGGACTTAGGAGGGAAGGGTATCAGCAGTACTTC. Residues: CASSLGLRREGYQQYF. This chain uses TRBV12-3 or TRBV12-4 with TRBJ2-7; TRBD2 might be the D (6 bases). The V gene lost 1 base and the J gene lost 8 bases, with 21 bases spanning the gap. This CDR3 has 16 residues.

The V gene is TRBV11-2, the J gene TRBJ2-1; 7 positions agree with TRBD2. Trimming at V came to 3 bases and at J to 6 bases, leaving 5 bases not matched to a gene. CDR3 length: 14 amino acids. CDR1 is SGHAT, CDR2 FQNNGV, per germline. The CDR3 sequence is CASSLMGEGNEQFF. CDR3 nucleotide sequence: TGTGCCAGCAGCTTGATGGGGGAGGGCAATGAGCAGTTCTTC.

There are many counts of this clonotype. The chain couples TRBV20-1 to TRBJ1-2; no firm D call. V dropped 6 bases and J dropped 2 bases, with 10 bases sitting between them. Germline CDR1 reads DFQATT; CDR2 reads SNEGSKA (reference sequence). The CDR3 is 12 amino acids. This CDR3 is CSAGEKNYGYTF. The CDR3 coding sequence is TGCAGTGCCGGGGAGAAGAACTATGGCTACACCTTC.

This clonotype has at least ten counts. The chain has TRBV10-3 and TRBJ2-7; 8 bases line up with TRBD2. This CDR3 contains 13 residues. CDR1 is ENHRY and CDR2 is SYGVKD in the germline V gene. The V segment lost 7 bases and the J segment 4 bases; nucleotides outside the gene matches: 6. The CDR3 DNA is TGTGCCATCAACGAAGCGGGGGATTACGAGCAGTACTTC. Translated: CAINEAGDYEQYF.

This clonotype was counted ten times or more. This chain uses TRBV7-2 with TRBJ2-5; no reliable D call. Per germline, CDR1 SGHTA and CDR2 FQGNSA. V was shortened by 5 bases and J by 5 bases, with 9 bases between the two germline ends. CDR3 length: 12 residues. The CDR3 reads CASSRYGETQYF. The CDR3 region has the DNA TGTGCCAGCAGCCGGTACGGGGAGACCCAGTACTTC. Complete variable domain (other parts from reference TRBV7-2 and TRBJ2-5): GAGVSQSPSNKVTEKGKDVELRCDPISGHTALYWYRQSLGQGLEFLIYFQGNSAPDKSGLPSDRFSAERTGGSVSTLTIQRTQQEDSAVYLCASSRYGETQYFGPGTRLLVL.

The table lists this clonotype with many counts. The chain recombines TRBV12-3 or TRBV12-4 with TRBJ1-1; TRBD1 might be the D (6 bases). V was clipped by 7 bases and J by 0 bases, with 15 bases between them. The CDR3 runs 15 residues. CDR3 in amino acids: CASTPRGGMNTEAFF. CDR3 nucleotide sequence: TGTGCCAGCACCCCGAGGGGGGGAATGAACACTGAAGCTTTCTTT.

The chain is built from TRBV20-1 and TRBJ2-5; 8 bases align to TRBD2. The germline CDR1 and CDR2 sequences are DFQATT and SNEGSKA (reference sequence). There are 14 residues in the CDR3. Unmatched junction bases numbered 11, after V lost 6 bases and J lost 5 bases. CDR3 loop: CSAPVSGAVETQYF. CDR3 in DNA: TGCAGTGCCCCCGTTAGCGGGGCCGTCGAGACCCAGTACTTC.

The CDR3, as DNA: TGTGCCAGCAGCCGGGGAGCGGGAGGTGTCAATGAGCAGTTCTTC. It is translated as CASSRGAGGVNEQFF. The chain has TRBV9 and TRBJ2-1, with TRBD2 identical over 9 bases. Germline assignment: CDR1 SGDLS and CDR2 YYNGEE. V gave up 4 bases and J gave up 6 bases; unmatched junction bases: 8. The CDR3 length is 15 residues.

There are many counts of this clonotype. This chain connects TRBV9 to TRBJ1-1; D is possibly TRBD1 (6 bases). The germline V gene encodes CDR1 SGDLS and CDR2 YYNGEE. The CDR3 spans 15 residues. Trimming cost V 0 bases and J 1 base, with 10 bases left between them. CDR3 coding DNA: TGTGCCAGCAGCGTAGGGGGGGCCCGGAACACTGAAGCTTTCTTT. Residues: CASSVGGARNTEAFF.

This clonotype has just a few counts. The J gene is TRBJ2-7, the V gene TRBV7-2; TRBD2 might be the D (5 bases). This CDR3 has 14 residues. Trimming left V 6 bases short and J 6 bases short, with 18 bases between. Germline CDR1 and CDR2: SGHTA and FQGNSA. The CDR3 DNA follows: TGTGCCAGCAGACAAAGCGTGGCCGCGGGCGAGCAGTACTTC. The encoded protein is CASRQSVAAGEQYF.

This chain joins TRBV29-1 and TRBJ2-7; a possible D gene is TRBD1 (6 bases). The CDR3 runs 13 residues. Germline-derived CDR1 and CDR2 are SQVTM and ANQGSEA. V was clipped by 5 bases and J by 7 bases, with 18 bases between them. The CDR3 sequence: CSVYPPGTREQYF. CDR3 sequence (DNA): TGCAGCGTTTATCCACCCGGGACAAGGGAGCAGTACTTC.

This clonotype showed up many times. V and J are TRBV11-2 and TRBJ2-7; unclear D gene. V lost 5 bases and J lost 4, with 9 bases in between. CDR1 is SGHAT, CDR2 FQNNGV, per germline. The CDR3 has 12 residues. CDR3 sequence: CASSRDGYEQYF. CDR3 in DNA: TGTGCCAGCAGCCGCGACGGATACGAGCAGTACTTC.

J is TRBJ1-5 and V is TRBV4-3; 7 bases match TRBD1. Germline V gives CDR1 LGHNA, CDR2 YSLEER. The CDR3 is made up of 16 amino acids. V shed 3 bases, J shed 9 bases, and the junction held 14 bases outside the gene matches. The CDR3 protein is CASSQTRDSSYMPQHF. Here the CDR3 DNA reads TGCGCCAGCAGCCAGACAAGGGACAGCTCTTATATGCCCCAGCATTTT.

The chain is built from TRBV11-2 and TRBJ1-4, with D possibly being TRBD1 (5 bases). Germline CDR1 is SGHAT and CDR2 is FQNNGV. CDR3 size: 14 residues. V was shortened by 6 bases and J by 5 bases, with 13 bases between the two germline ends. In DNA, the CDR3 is TGTGCCAGCAGTTCATACGGGGGGAATGAAAAACTGTTTTTT. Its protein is CASSSYGGNEKLFF.

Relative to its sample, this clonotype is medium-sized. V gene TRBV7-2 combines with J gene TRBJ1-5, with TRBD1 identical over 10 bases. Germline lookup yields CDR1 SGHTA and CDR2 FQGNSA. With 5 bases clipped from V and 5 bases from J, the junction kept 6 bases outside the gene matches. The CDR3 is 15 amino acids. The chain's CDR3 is CASSTTGTGDQPQHF. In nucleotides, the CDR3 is TGTGCCAGCAGCACTACCGGGACAGGGGATCAGCCCCAGCATTTT.

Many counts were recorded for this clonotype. CDR3 region: CASSLFGQGGQPQHF. CDR3 nucleotide sequence: TGTGCCAGCAGCCTCTTCGGGCAGGGCGGTCAGCCCCAGCATTTT. V is TRBV7-2 and J is TRBJ1-5; D possibly corresponds to TRBD1 (5 bases). The ends were cut back, 5 bases at V and 6 bases at J, with 17 bases in the middle. This CDR3 is 15 amino acids long. The V gene's germline CDR1 is SGHTA and CDR2 FQGNSA.

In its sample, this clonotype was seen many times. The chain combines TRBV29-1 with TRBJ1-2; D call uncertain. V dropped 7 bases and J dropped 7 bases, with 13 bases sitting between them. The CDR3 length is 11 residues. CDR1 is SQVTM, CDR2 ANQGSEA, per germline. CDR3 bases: TGCAGCGCCGGTCTCGAGAGTGGCTACACCTTC. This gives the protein CSAGLESGYTF.